These T cell receptor beta chains were read from a single sample in a study of identical twins. Each CDR3 protein gets one entry after TCRdb re-called the 5' RACE reads with MiXCR. The sample has about 660,000 distinct CDR3 sequences; 8.6% are singletons. These data also formed part of another study, on yellow fever vaccine responses in identical twins.

Source material: PBMCs. These receptors were obtained from a woman younger than 35 in good health. Both conserved end residues are part of each CDR3. D genes are given only for firm matches. Size is omitted from some rows. Given values are once, few, many or a class for expanded clones.

CDR3nt: TGCAGCGTAGTGACAGGGTCCTACGAGCAGTACTTC
CDR3aa: CSVVTGSYEQYF
j_gene: TRBJ2-7
v_gene: TRBV29-1
d_gene: TRBD1
abundance: few

CDR3nt: TGTGCCAGCAGCCACCAGACAGGGGGGGTGGGCACAGATACGCAGTATTTT
CDR3aa: CASSHQTGGVGTDTQYF
j_gene: TRBJ2-3
v_gene: TRBV4-2
d_gene: TRBD1
abundance: few

CDR3nt: TGCGCCAGCAGCTTGGGAGGGACAGACCCCACAGATACGCAGTATTTT
CDR3aa: CASSLGGTDPTDTQYF
j_gene: TRBJ2-3
v_gene: TRBV5-1
d_gene: TRBD1
abundance: many

CDR3nt: TGTGCCACCAGCAGACCACAGGTTCCCTACGAGCAGTACTTC
CDR3aa: CATSRPQVPYEQYF
j_gene: TRBJ2-7
v_gene: TRBV15
d_gene: .
abundance: few

CDR3nt: TGTGCCAGCGGGGGGACGGGAGGGTTCTACGAGCAGTACTTC
CDR3aa: CASGGTGGFYEQYF
j_gene: TRBJ2-7
v_gene: TRBV28
d_gene: TRBD2
abundance: few

CDR3nt: TGTGCCAGCAGCCCCGCAAGGGGGGTGAACACTGAAGCTTTCTTT
CDR3aa: CASSPARGVNTEAFF
j_gene: TRBJ1-1
v_gene: TRBV7-2
d_gene: .
abundance: few

CDR3nt: TGTGCCAGCAGCCAAGCAAGGCCGCCAACGGGCACAGATACGCAGTATTTT
CDR3aa: CASSQARPPTGTDTQYF
j_gene: TRBJ2-3
v_gene: TRBV7-9
d_gene: .
abundance: many

CDR3nt: TGTGCCAGCAGCCCGAAAGGCCGGTACCAAGAGACCCAGTACTTC
CDR3aa: CASSPKGRYQETQYF
j_gene: TRBJ2-5
v_gene: TRBV7-9
d_gene: .
abundance: few

CDR3nt: TGCAGCGTGAAGACAGGGGGAAAGAGAGCACATACGCAGTATTTT
CDR3aa: CSVKTGGKRAHTQYF
j_gene: TRBJ2-3
v_gene: TRBV29-1
d_gene: TRBD1
abundance: many

CDR3nt: TGTGCCACCAGTGATTTGCTAGCGGGAGGCGATACGCAGTATTTT
CDR3aa: CATSDLLAGGDTQYF
j_gene: TRBJ2-3
v_gene: TRBV24-1
d_gene: TRBD2
abundance: few

CDR3nt: TGTGCCAGCAGTAAGACAGGGGATCGCACAGATACGCAGTATTTT
CDR3aa: CASSKTGDRTDTQYF
j_gene: TRBJ2-3
v_gene: TRBV6-2/TRBV6-3
d_gene: TRBD1
abundance: few

CDR3nt: TGTGCCAGCTCACCACTATCCGACGTCATGAACACTGAAGCTTTCTTT
CDR3aa: CASSPLSDVMNTEAFF
j_gene: TRBJ1-1
v_gene: TRBV18
d_gene: .
abundance: .

CDR3nt: TGCGCCAGCCTTAGCTTAAGCACAGATACGCAGTATTTT
CDR3aa: CASLSLSTDTQYF
j_gene: TRBJ2-3
v_gene: TRBV10-2
d_gene: .
abundance: many

CDR3nt: TGTGCCAGCAGCTTAACCTCCCAGGTTGGAAACACCATATATTTT
CDR3aa: CASSLTSQVGNTIYF
j_gene: TRBJ1-3
v_gene: TRBV7-8
d_gene: .
abundance: few

CDR3nt: TGTGCCATCAGCCCTGGAGAGAACACTGAAGCTTTCTTT
CDR3aa: CAISPGENTEAFF
j_gene: TRBJ1-1
v_gene: TRBV10-3
d_gene: .
abundance: few

CDR3nt: TGCAGTGCTAGGCTCTCCCCAGGTGAGCAGTTCTTC
CDR3aa: CSARLSPGEQFF
j_gene: TRBJ2-1
v_gene: TRBV20-1
d_gene: .
abundance: .

CDR3nt: TGCAGTGCTCGACCAGGACTAGTCACTCTCTACGAGCAGTACTTC
CDR3aa: CSARPGLVTLYEQYF
j_gene: TRBJ2-7
v_gene: TRBV20-1
d_gene: TRBD2
abundance: few

CDR3nt: TGCGCCAGCGCTATGACCGGCGAGGGGGCGAATACGCAGTATTTT
CDR3aa: CASAMTGEGANTQYF
j_gene: TRBJ2-3
v_gene: TRBV5-1
d_gene: TRBD1
abundance: .

CDR3nt: TGCGCCAGCAGCTTGGACTTGGAATCACCCCTCCACTTT
CDR3aa: CASSLDLESPLHF
j_gene: TRBJ1-6
v_gene: TRBV5-1
d_gene: .
abundance: many

CDR3nt: TGTGCCAGCAGCTTTAGCTCCGGACAGGGCACCTACGAGCAGTACTTC
CDR3aa: CASSFSSGQGTYEQYF
j_gene: TRBJ2-7
v_gene: TRBV7-9
d_gene: TRBD1
abundance: many

CDR3nt: TGTGCCAGTAGTGTGGGACAGCTTATCCAAGAGACCCAGTACTTC
CDR3aa: CASSVGQLIQETQYF
j_gene: TRBJ2-5
v_gene: TRBV19
d_gene: TRBD1
abundance: .

CDR3nt: TGTGCCAGCAGTCGGGAGGTTCGGGGAGGGACCTACGAGCAGTACTTC
CDR3aa: CASSREVRGGTYEQYF
j_gene: TRBJ2-7
v_gene: TRBV6-1
d_gene: TRBD2
abundance: .

CDR3nt: TGTGCCAGCAGCTTACAGATCTCGGAGACCCAGTACTTC
CDR3aa: CASSLQISETQYF
j_gene: TRBJ2-5
v_gene: TRBV7-2
d_gene: .
abundance: .

CDR3nt: TGTGCCAGCAGTTTTCCTAACGAGGAAGAGCAGTTCTTC
CDR3aa: CASSFPNEEEQFF
j_gene: TRBJ2-1
v_gene: TRBV2
d_gene: .
abundance: few

CDR3nt: TGTGCCAGCAGTGACCCGGGACAGGAGCTCACCGGGGAGCTGTTTTTT
CDR3aa: CASSDPGQELTGELFF
j_gene: TRBJ2-2
v_gene: TRBV25-1
d_gene: TRBD1
abundance: .

CDR3nt: TGTGCCACCAGTGGCCCGGCCAGGGAGTACCAAGAGACCCAGTACTTC
CDR3aa: CATSGPAREYQETQYF
j_gene: TRBJ2-5
v_gene: TRBV24-1
d_gene: .
abundance: .

CDR3nt: TGTGCCACCAGTGGAAGGGAGTACAATCAGCCCCAGCATTTT
CDR3aa: CATSGREYNQPQHF
j_gene: TRBJ1-5
v_gene: TRBV24-1
d_gene: .
abundance: many

CDR3nt: TGCGCCAGCAGCTCAGAGCGGGGATACACAGATACGCAGTATTTT
CDR3aa: CASSSERGYTDTQYF
j_gene: TRBJ2-3
v_gene: TRBV5-1
d_gene: TRBD2
abundance: few

CDR3nt: TGTGCCAGCAGACGTAGCGGGGGGGACAACAATGAGCAGTTCTTC
CDR3aa: CASRRSGGDNNEQFF
j_gene: TRBJ2-1
v_gene: TRBV12-3/TRBV12-4
d_gene: TRBD2
abundance: many

CDR3nt: TGTGCCAGCAGCTTAGGCCACCGACAGGGGGCTAGCGGGAGGGCCTACAATGAGCAGTTCTTC
CDR3aa: CASSLGHRQGASGRAYNEQFF
j_gene: TRBJ2-1
v_gene: TRBV11-1
d_gene: TRBD2
abundance: few

CDR3nt: TGTGCCAGCAGTTCCTCCCAGGGGGCCAATTCACCCCTCCACTTT
CDR3aa: CASSSSQGANSPLHF
j_gene: TRBJ1-6
v_gene: TRBV27
d_gene: TRBD1
abundance: many

CDR3nt: TGCAGCACAGTGGGGGAGTCGGGCACAGATACGCAGTATTTT
CDR3aa: CSTVGESGTDTQYF
j_gene: TRBJ2-3
v_gene: TRBV29-1
d_gene: .
abundance: .

CDR3nt: TGTGCCAGCTCACCCGACAGGGGGCCTTCACCCCTCCACTTT
CDR3aa: CASSPDRGPSPLHF
j_gene: TRBJ1-6
v_gene: TRBV18
d_gene: TRBD1
abundance: .

CDR3nt: TGTGCCACCCTCAGGCCGGGCACGAACACCGGGGAGCTGTTTTTT
CDR3aa: CATLRPGTNTGELFF
j_gene: TRBJ2-2
v_gene: TRBV28
d_gene: .
abundance: few

CDR3nt: TGCGCCAGCAGGCAGAGTAAGTCTCCCATTCATGAGCAGTTCTTC
CDR3aa: CASRQSKSPIHEQFF
j_gene: TRBJ2-1
v_gene: TRBV4-3
d_gene: .
abundance: few

CDR3nt: TGTGCCACCAGCAGAAGGGACCGCGGCTACGAGCAGTACTTC
CDR3aa: CATSRRDRGYEQYF
j_gene: TRBJ2-7
v_gene: TRBV15
d_gene: .
abundance: many

CDR3nt: TGCAGCGTTGGCGGGGATTACTACGAGCAGTACTTC
CDR3aa: CSVGGDYYEQYF
j_gene: TRBJ2-7
v_gene: TRBV29-1
d_gene: .
abundance: few

CDR3nt: TGTGCCAGCAGTGGGGGGCCCACCGGGGAGCTGTTTTTT
CDR3aa: CASSGGPTGELFF
j_gene: TRBJ2-2
v_gene: TRBV2
d_gene: .
abundance: many

CDR3nt: TGCAGCGTTACCCGACAGGGAGCGGAGACCCAGTACTTC
CDR3aa: CSVTRQGAETQYF
j_gene: TRBJ2-5
v_gene: TRBV29-1
d_gene: TRBD1
abundance: .

CDR3nt: TGTGCCAGCAGTTTTACCGGGACAGGGGATGGCTACACCTTC
CDR3aa: CASSFTGTGDGYTF
j_gene: TRBJ1-2
v_gene: TRBV12-3/TRBV12-4
d_gene: TRBD1
abundance: many

CDR3nt: TGTGCTAGCAGCTTAGCGGGAGGGACTAGCGGGAGGAATGAGCAGTTCTTC
CDR3aa: CASSLAGGTSGRNEQFF
j_gene: TRBJ2-1
v_gene: TRBV7-7
d_gene: TRBD2
abundance: few